This T cell receptor (beta chain) was documented in a study of blood T cell repertoires in COVID-19. Original data processing: Using reference gene primer amplification, nucleated cell counts were estimated. Sequencing used immunoSEQ multiplex PCR; TCRdb keeps in-frame clones, though not all of them. V and J calls and clone size are as listed in that table; D and trimming were resolved from the DNA. The sample includes some 40,000 clones, roughly three quarters of them seen just once. J gave up 7 bases and V 5 bases, and 12 bases lay outside the gene matches. Germline loops: CDR1 SEHNR, CDR2 FQNEAQ (reference sequence). There are 15 residues in the CDR3.

This clonotype originated in a man in his sixties or seventies with acute or convalescent COVID-19. Material for sequencing was peripheral blood. The chain combines TRBV7-9 with TRBJ2-5; TRBD2 aligns across 8 bases. CDR3 sequence (DNA): TGTGCCAGCAGCATTCGTAGCGGGGTGGTCGGGACCCAGTACTTC. It translates to CASSIRSGVVGTQYF.